This T cell receptor beta chain was identified during a study of T cells in Graves' hyperthyroidism and ophthalmopathy. V lost 3 bases and J lost 0, with 10 bases in between. Germline V lookup: CDR1 SGDLS, CDR2 YYNGEE. The CDR3 runs to 15 residues. This clonotype was observed a handful of times. Its antigen is still unknown. The source material, RNA transcripts, was used to amplify TCR beta CDR3 regions. With the HTBI primer set, the TCR CDR3 went through a first round of RT-PCR. TCRdb called the multiplex PCR reads again in MiXCR, with one record for every CDR3 protein. Found here are under 650,000 distinct CDR3 sequences, 15% to 20% of them singletons; the top ten hold 3% to 4.5%. Findings and limits, study-wide: The blood repertoire included most of the expanded thyroid clonotypes above 0.001.

Patients between 18 and 65 years old had hyperthyroidism, newly diagnosed and lasting under 2 months. Uncontrolled infection, other autoimmune disease, pregnancy or lactation led to exclusion. The PBMCs had their origin in approximately 10 ml of fresh peripheral blood. The sequenced material came from blood. This rearrangement joins TRBV9 to TRBJ1-3; no definite D call. The clonotype comes from a woman in her twenties or thirties with Graves' hyperthyroidism. The CDR3 DNA reads TGTGCCAGCAGCGCCGATACAGTCTCTGGAAACACCATATATTTT. This encodes CASSADTVSGNTIYF. Using reference TRBV9 and TRBJ1-3 for the parts outside the CDR3, the full variable domain is DSGVTQTPKHLITATGQRVTLRCSPRSGDLSVYWYQQSLDQGLQFLIQYYNGEERAKGNILERFSAQQFPDLHSELNLSSLELGDSALYFCASSADTVSGNTIYFGEGSWLTVV.